The present entry profiles one TCR beta chain with its context. Its antigen is still unknown. There are no base qualities to consult, and no much larger clone falls within one base. This sample stems from a study of blood T cell repertoires in COVID-19 (TCRdb year 2020). As for the study more broadly: Collaborator samples came from the United States, Italy and Spain and covered acute and convalescent phases of COVID-19. The samples were drawn from the first 160 participants of the ongoing ImmuneRACE study and from 1,254 subjects provided by 6 global collaborators. The sample metadata nearly always contained a de-identified subject ID, COVID-19 status, age in years and sex. Subjects who had been exposed to COVID-19, were actively infected with it, or had recovered from it provided the deeply sampled blood TCRbeta repertoires that made up the dataset. Where HLA class I and class II types were available, the types were taken from metadata supplied by the sample provider, not from assay-based typing. The repertoires were made available in a free public database intended to serve as a resource for research on the immune response to SARS-CoV-2. The prospective study material was composed of cDNA or gDNA derived from T cells, B-cell-depleted T cells, or PBMCs. The full study reports these points: How much clinical and demographic metadata was included differed by source and by participant, and the metadata was provided uncurated.

TCRbeta CDR3 regions were amplified from genomic DNA using the immunoSEQ Assay, a bias-controlled multiplex PCR. Regarding the original processing steps: Nucleated cell counts per sample were estimated from amplification of reference gene primers within the assay. To quantify the absolute abundance of each unique TCRbeta CDR3 rearrangement, sequence reads were collapsed and filtered. For each sample, productive Simpson clonality was calculated as the square root of Simpson's diversity index across productive rearrangements. TCRdb re-hosts the immuneACCESS table, in-frame sequences only. Its copies lack some clones; in the studies checked, an unresolved V gene accounts for under half of them, and the cause for the rest is not known. Clone size and V and J calls were adopted from that table, with D and trimming inferred from the DNA. The sample table shows over 130,000 clones, and almost 80% are seen once. Around 3.2% of the sample is taken by the ten largest.

In the prospective study, participants were about 18 to 95 years old, resided in about two dozen geographic areas of the United States, and were enrolled through a virtual design. In the prospective study, participants were assigned to cohorts based on the clinical history participants reported in a screening survey and a study questionnaire. For ImmuneRACE Cohort 3, a participant was defined as recovered based on two consecutive negative NP/OP PCR tests, clearance by a healthcare professional, or resolution of symptoms. Each participant in the prospective study had whole blood, serum and a nasopharyngeal or oropharyngeal swab collected by mobile phlebotomists. Prospective study participants could optionally give additional blood draws and questionnaires over an approximately 2-month period. Before DNA extraction, blood samples from the prospective study were shipped at room temperature or frozen.

The origin of this receptor is a woman aged 45-65 years who had recovered from COVID-19. The material sequenced was PBMCs or T cells enriched from blood (not recorded which).

The bases read TGTGCCAGCAGCAATTGCGGGGAGAACACCGGGGAGCTGTTTTTT. This gives the protein CASSNCGENTGELFF. The chain was built from TRBV21-1 and TRBJ2-2; TRBD2, as called in the table, went unchecked against the DNA. TRBV21-1 is designated a pseudogene. The CDR3, cysteine through phenylalanine, is 15 amino acids long. The sequence is cut down to CDR3 DNA, 45 bases in frame from base 1.